This T cell receptor (beta chain) was obtained from a study of control samples from healthy donors and cancer patients. TCRdb's table, derived via immunoSEQ multiplex PCR, lists solely in-frame clones and lacks some. The table shows under 200,000 clones, with approximately 86% occurring only once. This CDR3 has 15 amino acids. The germline V gene has CDR1 SGHRS and CDR2 YFSETQ. V shed 4 bases, J shed 3 bases, and the junction held 6 bases outside the gene matches. Sample: blood. This clonotype was obtained from a woman aged 30 to 39 in good health. This chain joins TRBV5-1 and TRBJ2-2, with TRBD2 identical over 7 bases. CDR3 in DNA: TGCGCCAGCAGCAGCGGGGTCCGGGACACCGGGGAGCTGTTTTTT. It specifies CASSSGVRDTGELFF.